The 12 T cell receptor beta chains reported below all come from one sample, sequenced in a study of T-cell memory formation after mild COVID-19. TCRdb passed the 5' RACE reads through MiXCR, listing each CDR3 protein once. The profile shows around 310,000 distinct CDR3 sequences, around a fifth of them singletons. Specimen: PBMCs or a T cell subset sorted from them (not recorded which). These receptors all stem from a man between 18 and 35 years old who had mild COVID-19 (a few samples of this study predate the infection). Cell type and time point are not known.

This clonotype was counted a few times. The chain carries TRBV15 and TRBJ2-2, with 9 bases aligning to TRBD2. Looked up from germline, CDR1 is LNHNV and CDR2 is YYDKDF (reference sequence). The CDR3 extends over 15 amino acids. The V gene end was trimmed by 4 bases and the J gene end by 6 bases; junction bases not matched to a gene: 6. The CDR3 sequence: CATSTRTSEAGELFF. The DNA for the CDR3 is TGTGCCACCAGCACCCGGACTAGCGAAGCCGGGGAGCTGTTTTTT.

CDR3 sequence (DNA): TGCGCCAGCAGCTTGGATGGTGGAAGCAATCAGCCCCAGCATTTT. As protein: CASSLDGGSNQPQHF. The chain uses TRBV5-1 and TRBJ1-5; D is ambiguous. The CDR3 is 15 amino acids. Trimming left V 0 bases short and J 1 base short, with 8 bases between. Per the germline V gene, CDR1 is SGHRS and CDR2 is YFSETQ.

In nucleotides, the CDR3 is TGTGCCAGCAGCCTCCAAGGAGGGGGCGAGCAGCCCCAGCATTTT. As protein: CASSLQGGGEQPQHF. The chain is built from TRBV7-8 and TRBJ1-5; 7 bases match TRBD1. The CDR3 loop spans 15 amino acids. Germline V CDR1 and CDR2: SGHVS, FQNEAQ. With 5 bases clipped from V and 7 bases from J, the junction kept 11 bases outside the gene matches. The full variable domain, completed using reference TRBV7-8 and TRBJ1-5, is GAGVSQSPRYKVAKRGQDVALRCDPISGHVSLFWYQQALGQGPEFLTYFQNEAQLDKSGLPSDRFFAERPEGSVSTLKIQRTQQEDSAVYLCASSLQGGGEQPQHFGDGTRLSIL.

This clonotype has at least ten counts. The chain links TRBV7-9 to TRBJ1-2; D is ambiguous. CDR1 is SEHNR, CDR2 FQNEAQ, per germline (reference sequence). V was trimmed by 1 base and J by 7 bases, leaving 7 bases between them. The CDR3 consists of 12 residues. CDR3 sequence (DNA): TGTGCCAGCAGCTTAGAGGCCTTTGGCTACACCTTC. Encoded protein: CASSLEAFGYTF. The entire variable domain, with the rest obtained from reference TRBV7-9 and TRBJ1-2, is as follows: DTGVSQNPRHKITKRGQNVTFRCDPISEHNRLYWYRQTLGQGPEFLTYFQNEAQLEKSRLLSDRFSAERPKGSFSTLEIQRTEQGDSAMYLCASSLEAFGYTFGSGTRLTVV.

In this sample, this clonotype turned up a few times. The chain links TRBV24-1 to TRBJ2-1; 8 nucleotides match TRBD1. CDR1 and CDR2 from the germline V gene are KGHDR and SFDVKD. The V and J ends lost 7 bases and 9 bases, in that order; junction bases with no gene match: 13. The CDR3 runs 15 residues. The CDR3 DNA reads as TGTGCCACCAGCGAACCCGGACAGGGAACCGGTGAGCAGTTCTTC. It encodes CATSEPGQGTGEQFF.

Here the CDR3 DNA reads TGCGCCAGAAGCTTCCAGGACCCCTACGAGCAGTACGTC. It translates to CARSFQDPYEQYV. This chain links TRBV5-1 with TRBJ2-7; D is unresolved. CDR3 size: 13 residues. The germline V gene has CDR1 SGHRS and CDR2 YFSETQ.

This clonotype was observed a few times. The V call is TRBV6-1, the J call TRBJ1-5, with a tentative D call TRBD1 (5 bases). Germline V gene data show CDR1 as MNHNS and CDR2 as SASEGT. The length of the CDR3 is 14 residues. V was shortened by 5 bases and J by 7 bases, with 15 bases between the two germline ends. In nucleotides, the CDR3 is TGTGCCAGCAGTCTCTTTATCCAGGGCCAGCCCCAGCATTTT. This codes for CASSLFIQGQPQHF.

V and J are TRBV29-1 and TRBJ2-1; 10 bases align to TRBD2. Germline V gene lookup returns CDR1 SQVTM and CDR2 ANQGSEA. After removal of 2 bases from V and 8 bases from J, the junction contained 6 bases not matched to a gene. The CDR3 spans 14 residues. The CDR3 DNA reads TGCAGCGTTGAACCAGCGGGGGGGCCTGATGAGCAGTTCTTC. It translates to CSVEPAGGPDEQFF.

This clonotype showed up just a few times. The V and J genes are TRBV6-2 or TRBV6-3 and TRBJ2-2; D is perhaps TRBD1 (5 bases). The CDR3 contains 14 residues. Germline CDR1 and CDR2: MNHEY and SVGEGT. V shed 5 bases and J shed 7 bases, with 14 bases lying between them. In DNA form, the CDR3 reads TGTGCCAGCAGTGCCACTCAGGGTATCGGGGAGCTGTTTTTT. Translation: CASSATQGIGELFF.

This chain links TRBV12-3 or TRBV12-4 with TRBJ1-1, with 8 bases aligning to TRBD1. With V trimmed by 6 bases and J by 4 bases, 7 bases remained unmatched. This CDR3 is built from 14 residues. The CDR3 DNA reads TGTGCCAGCAGCCCCCGGACAGGGAGCACTGAAGCTTTCTTT. Protein: CASSPRTGSTEAFF.

The chain joins TRBV6-6 to TRBJ2-3, with D perhaps TRBD2 (5 bases). The CDR3 length is 13 residues. Trimming removed 3 bases from V and 2 bases from J, with 6 bases in between. Germline V gene data show CDR1 as MNHNY and CDR2 as SVGAGI (reference sequence). The CDR3, as DNA: TGTGCCAGCAGTTATAGCGTCACAGATACGCAGTATTTT. It encodes CASSYSVTDTQYF.

This clonotype has more than one count but fewer than ten. The genes are TRBV12-3 or TRBV12-4 and TRBJ2-3; unclear D gene. The CDR3 runs to 14 residues. V was cut by 5 bases and J by 6 bases, with 15 bases left in between. CDR3 DNA sequence: TGTGCCAGCAGTCCCGGACCCCCTCGGGATACGCAGTATTTT. The encoded protein is CASSPGPPRDTQYF.